A single T cell receptor beta chain is shown here with its context. The specificity of this receptor is unknown. Base-call qualities are not available, and no considerably larger clone is one nucleotide away. This sample is part of a study of cytomegalovirus exposure and HLA in healthy donors (TCRdb year 2017). Study-wide context: In an earlier analysis of under 750 of the donors, 276 Gb of sequence data and 90 million to 120 million unique TCR beta sequences from about 179 million T cells were reported. About 310 gigabases of sequencing data and roughly 90 million unique TCR sequences were included in an early release covering roughly 600 HLA-typed donors. The genetic ancestry cluster associated with self-reported Caucasian donors included 70% to 85% of the roughly 400 genotyped donors. The study aimed to test whether signatures of past pathogen exposure could be identified by cataloging public T cell receptors. The study profiled the T cell repertoires of hundreds of subjects by immunosequencing and related them to cytomegalovirus serostatus. Besides the first cohort of around 700 subjects, a separate validation cohort made up of over 95 different subjects was used. To predict cytomegalovirus infection status, the study combined high-throughput TCR immunosequencing, statistical association of individual TCRs with disease status, and machine learning. A later analysis re-analyzed previously published TCR beta repertoires from 666 donors and added high-resolution HLA genotyping to study TCR occurrence patterns. The later analysis used no new phenotypic data to find candidate immune exposures, relying instead on TCR beta sequences and their occurrence across donors. To decide whether each TCR beta V gene segment behaved as functional or pseudogenic, an earlier analysis of some 600 of the donors relied on high-throughput TCR beta sequencing. Donor age, sex, ethnicity and CMV serostatus were compiled together with the repertoire data. In a later genetic analysis, genome-wide SNP genotypes for 398 of the 666 donors were used, and that subset was treated as a discovery cohort. Every discovery cohort repertoire had been produced on one sequencing platform. HLA typing covered class I and class II loci at four-digit resolution. Typing coverage varied by locus: 629-630 donors for A, B, C, DRB1 and DQB1; roughly 560 for DQA1; 606 for DPA1; more than 450 for DPB1. Roughly five DR-DQ haplotypes were handled as single units for association and clustering, since linkage in the cohort was strong. Among roughly 400 genotyped donors of the cohort, an average of roughly 230,000 unique TCR beta nucleotide sequences was sequenced per donor, of which about 18% were non-productive.

Here is what the overall study found, with its caveats: A few of the identified cytomegalovirus-associated TCR beta chains were confirmed in vitro to be specific for cytomegalovirus antigens. In a later analysis, more than 15,000 TCR beta sequences were associated with specific HLA alleles at a false discovery rate of 0.05. When HLA alleles, especially DR and DQ, strongly co-occurred, attributing TCR associations to individual alleles was difficult. V-gene and J-gene trimming of TCR beta chains was associated with a missense DCLRE1C variant in a later genetic analysis, and the association was replicated in an independent cohort. It was suggested by the authors that the approach could potentially be generalized to other disease states and immunological phenotypes. The earlier analysis of about 600 of the donors excluded some 15 rarely observed V segments, including chromosome 9 orphons, because counts were too low. Roughly uniform sequencing depth across donors was assumed in presence/absence analyses, although this assumption may not hold. Correlated functional status among segregating V segments might reflect linkage disequilibrium, but an unknown experimental factor could not be ruled out. According to a later analysis, parvovirus B19, influenza, CMV and Epstein-Barr virus appeared linked to several top co-occurrence clusters. While some public TCRs were present in many individuals, most TCR sequences turned up only very rarely across donors. Cytomegalovirus status was reported to be diagnosed by the classifier with high specificity and sensitivity in both the original and validation cohorts. Compared with equally common non-associated chains, HLA-associated TCR beta chains in a later analysis were more clonally expanded and had lower generation probabilities. Because some donors lacked HLA typing at each locus, the association tests relied only on the typed subset. A cluster of highly shared sequence variants was judged likely to be a technical artifact of the sequencing pipeline. In a later analysis, TCR association rates were found to vary across HLA loci, with the most associated TCRs seen for DRB1 alleles and the fewest for HLA-C alleles. Immune exposure information for the cohort was limited to CMV serostatus. The study gave a list of 150 to 200 TCR beta chains associated with cytomegalovirus. A further reported finding was that TCR beta sequences accurately predicted the HLA-A and HLA-B alleles for most subjects in the first cohort. An earlier analysis of some 590 of the donors showed that most TCR beta V segments appeared in productive rearrangements either about 90% or about 30% of the time, which broadly matched IMGT annotations. A later analysis found that most CMV-associated TCR beta chains appeared HLA-restricted, with HLA associations seemingly driven largely by CMV exposure. Compared with the approximately 600-donor mean, donors in an Asian-associated ancestry cluster had fewer N-insertions in productive TCRs, according to a later genetic analysis. In this cohort, only TCR beta chains were sequenced, and detectable features were limited by the absence of alpha or paired-chain data.

The cohort was made up of roughly 670 healthy bone marrow donors. At the time of sampling, all cohort members were nominally healthy, though unrecorded immune exposures were likely present. The donor was CMV seropositive and was included in the group of 250 to 350 seropositive cohort members. A peripheral blood sample was provided by each donor, and peripheral blood mononuclear cells were used for TCR beta sequencing. The Qiagen DNeasy Blood Extraction Kit was used to extract genomic DNA from the blood cell samples. Library method: the immunoSEQ multiplex PCR assay. The multiplex PCR relied on a mix of 60 forward primers for TCR Vbeta segments and 13 reverse primers for TCR Jbeta segments. The CDR3 region of rearranged TCR beta genes was amplified from genomic DNA with a multiplex PCR assay. Amplified TCR beta libraries were sequenced as 87-base-pair reads on the Illumina HiSeq System. The study's processing was this. Across the 640 or so repertoires, a later analysis counted around 80 million unique TCR beta chains, approximately 12 million of which were shared by at least two donors. Raw reads were error-corrected and collapsed into unique sequences with a nearest-neighbor algorithm that merged closely related sequences to remove PCR and sequencing errors. V, D and J gene segments were assigned by aligning CDR3 sequences to IMGT reference sequences. For a sequence to be retained, a match of at least six nucleotides to both a V gene segment and a J gene segment was required. Rearrangements were classified as productive when the CDR3 lacked stop codons and remained in frame with V and J, and all other rearrangements were classified as non-productive. Following IMGT convention, CDR3 was defined as the stretch from the second conserved V-encoded cysteine up to the conserved J-encoded phenylalanine. In an earlier analysis of around 570 of the donors, sequences lacking an unambiguous match to a single V gene segment were excluded. In an earlier analysis of 587 of the donors, a V segment was called functional when productive rearrangements were above 56.7%, and segregating when the standard deviation between donors exceeded 5%. To diagnose cytomegalovirus status from the catalog of TCR beta chain sequences, a statistical classification framework was built. A later analysis assigned V and J genes by comparing TCR nucleotide sequences with IMGT/GENE-DB human TR gene sequences. A later analysis assigned CDR3 sequences and most-parsimonious VDJ recombination scenarios with the TCRdist pipeline. In a later analysis, each TCR beta chain was defined by its CDR3 amino acid sequence together with its V-gene family, and reads without a unique V-gene family were excluded. In a later analysis, some 600 highly shared, low-generation-probability nucleotide sequences were removed to address suspected cross-contamination and a sequencing artifact. For each public chain, a later analysis derived a clonal expansion index from normalized ranks of inferred template counts within each repertoire. In a later analysis, generation probabilities were computed with a VDJ recombination model fitted to out-of-frame rearrangements, and the resulting probabilities were checked against IGoR. A later analysis scored TCR-TCR, TCR-HLA and TCR-CMV co-occurrence with hypergeometric tests, applying a repertoire-size bias correction to TCR pairs. To estimate false discovery rates, a later analysis permuted the HLA or CMV assignments 20 times. In a later analysis, co-occurring TCRs were grouped with DBSCAN, and TCRdist sequence similarity was added when clustering was performed within HLA-allele-positive subsets. Co-occurrence clustering excluded repertoires with fewer than 30,000 or more than 120,000 public chains, plus five with anomalous nucleotide sharing. Entries here come from immuneACCESS through TCRdb and include only in-frame sequences with V and J called. Some clones fail to appear in such tables; in the studies checked, an unresolved V gene covers under half of the shortfall, and the cause of the remainder is unknown. V and J calls and clone size are copied from that table; D and trimming were computed from the DNA. The sample table contains about 120,000 clones; only one count was recorded for approximately 70% of them. The ten largest clonotypes hold 8.5% to 9.5% of the sample.

This receptor was taken from a woman aged 40 to 50 in good health and CMV-seropositive. What was sequenced was PBMCs.

The CDR3: CASSLVASGSLQYF. At the DNA level, the sequence is TGTGCCAGCAGCTTGGTCGCTAGCGGGAGCCTACAGTACTTC. The V and J segments used are TRBV5-4 and TRBJ2-5; 10 bases in the middle match TRBD2. The V end gives up 0 bases and the J end 11 bases, leaving 7 bases in the junction not matched to a gene. The germline V gene (reference sequence) yields SGHNT for CDR1 and YYREEE for CDR2. Including the terminal cysteine and phenylalanine, the CDR3 comprises 14 residues. The sequence is cut down to CDR3 DNA, 42 bases in frame from base 1.